Detailed here is one TCR beta chain. Antigen unknown. The sample comes from a study of T cells in Graves' hyperthyroidism and ophthalmopathy. General study results and limits: A model of 13 V-J pairs discriminated ophthalmopathy from stable hyperthyroidism. Blood held most thyroid clonotypes expanded above 0.001 frequency.

Amplified TCR beta CDR3 regions derived from RNA transcripts. The HTBI primer set was used in a first-round RT-PCR of the TCR CDR3. In TCRdb, the multiplex PCR reads were re-called with MiXCR into one record per CDR3 protein. The table records under 300,000 distinct CDR3 sequences, 22% of them present only once. Together with thyroid ultrasound, orbital computed tomography, serum thyroxine and TRAb, clinical symptoms were used for diagnoses. PBMCs stemmed from 10 ml fresh peripheral blood. This TCR was recovered from a man younger than 45 with Graves' ophthalmopathy. Sequencing was done on a sample of blood.

CDR3 coding DNA: TGTGCCAGCAGCCCCCGGGGACTAGCGGGAGGCACCTACGAGCAGTACTTC. This sequence encodes CASSPRGLAGGTYEQYF. This chain links TRBV7-2 with TRBJ2-7, with 15 nucleotides matching TRBD2. CDR3 length equals 17 residues. J gave up 2 bases and V 5 bases, and 7 bases lay outside the gene matches. Germline CDR1 is SGHTA and CDR2 is FQGNSA.